This T cell receptor beta chain comes out of a study of CD8 T cells in ankylosing spondylitis. General study findings and limits: In peripheral blood, disease-linked CD8+ clones occurred at relatively low frequencies. Researchers reportedly found disease-linked clones significantly enriched in matched ankylosing spondylitis synovial fluid. Characteristic, it appeared, of ankylosing spondylitis blood was a TCR beta motif of eight highly homologous variants. Existing reports had already noted some motif variants in reactive arthritis synovial fluid and blood.

Quantitative molecular-barcoded 5'-RACE generated the TCR beta libraries. TCRdb itself ran the 5' RACE reads through MiXCR, one entry per CDR3 protein. The repertoire holds around 890,000 distinct CDR3 sequences, with 10% to 15% as singletons. This clonotype was recorded at least ten times. The antigen remains undetermined. The material sequenced was blood, either unsorted or a sorted T cell fraction (not recorded which). This TCR was recovered from a male donor with ankylosing spondylitis.

CDR3: CASSLSPGGAEAFF. In DNA form, the CDR3 reads TGTGCCAGCAGCTTAAGTCCAGGGGGGGCTGAAGCTTTCTTT. V gene TRBV7-2 combines with J gene TRBJ1-1; the match to TRBD1 covers 7 bases. Germline values: CDR1 SGHTA, CDR2 FQGNSA. This CDR3 is built from 14 residues. V trimming: 2 bases; J trimming: 6 bases; junction bases outside the gene matches: 6. Variable domain in full (rest from reference TRBV7-2 and TRBJ1-1): GAGVSQSPSNKVTEKGKDVELRCDPISGHTALYWYRQSLGQGLEFLIYFQGNSAPDKSGLPSDRFSAERTGGSVSTLTIQRTQQEDSAVYLCASSLSPGGAEAFFGQGTRLTVV.